One sample yielded the 10 T cell receptor beta chains listed below, sequenced in a study of tumor and adjacent non-tumor tissue in lung cancer. The template was RNA from unsorted bulk tissue. This non-tumor lung sample came from over 3 cm beyond the tumor edge. Three rounds of nested PCR, following a modified ARM-PCR protocol, produced the TCRbeta library. TCRdb redid the calling of the multiplex PCR reads with MiXCR, one entry per CDR3 protein. The table has tens of thousands of distinct CDR3 sequences, around 64% seen once. The sequenced material came from distant non-tumor lung tissue. These receptor sequences come from a woman in her seventies with non-small cell lung cancer.

This clonotype was seen only a few times. A junction end diverges from the germline sequence, so it may reflect a read error. The rearrangement joins TRBV24-1 to TRBJ2-1; 12 bases are shared with TRBD2. In germline, CDR1 is KGHDR, CDR2 SFDVKD. This CDR3 is 15 amino acids long. The DNA of the CDR3 is TGTGCTATCAGTCTAGCGGGAGGGAAATCGAATGAGCAATTCTTC. Amino acids: CAISLAGGKSNEQFF.

This clonotype was observed a few times. The conserved phenylalanine or tryptophan is not found at the CDR3 terminus, so this likely reflects a read error. The chain couples TRBV29-1 to TRBJ1-2; D gene uncertain. CDR1 and CDR2 from the germline V gene are SQVTM and ANQGSEA. V shed 4 bases and J shed 8 bases, with 17 bases lying between them. This CDR3 is built from 13 residues. CDR3 coding DNA: TGCAGCGTTGCGCCCCTAACGTCGCAGGGCTACACCTTG. This encodes CSVAPLTSQGYTL.

V gene TRBV29-1 combines with J gene TRBJ1-2; D may be TRBD1 (6 bases). This CDR3 spans 12 amino acids. V was clipped by 3 bases and J by 11 bases, with 16 bases between them. CDR1 and CDR2 from the germline V gene are SQVTM and ANQGSEA. CDR3 sequence reads: CSVEDSPYEYTF. As DNA, the CDR3 is TGCAGCGTTGAGGACAGCCCCTATGAATACACCTTC.

With respect to this clonotype: A read error may produce the germline difference seen at one junction end. The chain joins TRBV4-1 to TRBJ2-2; tentatively, D is TRBD1 (5 bases). Germline V gene data show CDR1 as MGHRA and CDR2 as YSYEKL. CDR3 length: 11 residues. The CDR3 reads CASRVTGELFF. The CDR3 DNA sequence: TGCGCTAGCAGGGTCACAGGGGAGCTGTTTTTT.

As concerns this clonotype: Sequence at one end of the junction differs from germline and may be a read error. The genes are TRBV28 and TRBJ2-7; D remains unclear. There are 17 residues in the CDR3. Per the germline V gene, CDR1 is MDHEN and CDR2 is SYDVKM. The CDR3 sequence: CTSSPPRQTTITYEQYF. As DNA, the CDR3 is TGTACCAGCAGCCCTCCCCGACAAACTACAATTACCTACGAGCAGTACTTC.

This sequence joins TRBV4-2 and TRBJ2-7, with D unresolved. The CDR3 is 16 amino acids. In germline, CDR1 is LGHNA, CDR2 YNFKEQ. CDR3 DNA sequence: TGTATCAGCAGCCAAGAGCGTGCCCCAACGTTATACGAGCAGTACTTC. It translates to CISSQERAPTLYEQYF.

Details on this clonotype: This CDR3 fails to terminate in the conserved phenylalanine or tryptophan, so it likely reflects a read error. The chain recombines TRBV5-1 with TRBJ1-3; D is unclear. Germline CDR1 reads SGHRS; CDR2 reads YFSETQ. The CDR3 loop spans 13 amino acids. The DNA for the CDR3 is TGCGCCAGCAGCTTGGGATCGGGAAACGCCATATATATT. Translation: CASSLGSGNAIYI.

As regards this clonotype: The junction does not match germline at one end; this may be a read error. The V gene is TRBV28, the J gene TRBJ1-6; D gene unclear. Germline loops: CDR1 MDHEN, CDR2 SYDVKM. This CDR3 comprises 17 residues. The CDR3 protein is CVSSFSPGTVYNSPLHF. The CDR3 DNA reads TGTGTCAGCAGTTTTTCCCCAGGAACGGTTTATAATTCACCCCTCCACTTT.

Worth noting for this clonotype: This likely comes from a read error, as the CDR3 has no conserved phenylalanine or tryptophan at its end. This chain links TRBV6-2 or TRBV6-3 with TRBJ2-7; 7 bases fit TRBD1. The CDR3 is 15 amino acids. The germline gives CDR1 MNHEY, CDR2 SVGEGT. Losses at the gene ends were 9 bases for V and 2 bases for J; bases not matched to a gene: 13. DNA for the CDR3: TGTGCCAGAGGTTACTCGAACAGGGGTACCTACGAGCAGTACTTA. Its protein product is CARGYSNRGTYEQYL.

This clonotype was recorded once. The CDR3 end shows no conserved phenylalanine or tryptophan, and so a read error is likely. No DNA is shown, since the ends of the CDR3 on it are uncertain; the CDR3 is the one TCRdb lists. This chain links TRBV4-2 with TRBJ2-1; TRBD1 is the table's D call, not checked against the DNA. The CDR3 extends over 16 residues, inclusive of both ends. Per germline, CDR1 LGHNA and CDR2 YNFKEQ. CDR3 sequence: CANSHGTGGTDNEHFL.